Below, one TCR beta chain is given with its context. As yet, its antigen is unknown. This sample was taken from a study of early T cells in non-severe SARS-CoV-2 infection. On the study more broadly: Chains from this unsorted whole-blood bulk RNA could not be paired. Study-wide points: VDJdb matching skewed toward anti-spike CD8 responses, missing private and CD4 specificities.

The trim removed 1 base at V and 5 bases at J, leaving 4 bases unmatched. The CDR3 runs to 14 residues. Germline V gene data show CDR1 as SGHTA and CDR2 as FQGNSA. Individual cDNA molecules were tagged with unique molecular identifiers, the study reported. TCRdb re-analysed the 5' RACE reads in MiXCR, keeping a single row per CDR3 protein. The sample lists around 40,000 distinct CDR3 sequences; under 8% were seen once. The rearrangement uses TRBV7-2 and TRBJ1-1; 7 bases agree with TRBD1. Sequencing was done on a sample of whole blood. This sequence was found in an adult who was a healthcare worker with PCR-confirmed SARS-CoV-2 infection or an uninfected control (not recorded which). The CDR3 loop is CASSLGQGWTEAFF. The CDR3 DNA reads as TGTGCCAGCAGCTTAGGACAGGGCTGGACTGAAGCTTTCTTT.